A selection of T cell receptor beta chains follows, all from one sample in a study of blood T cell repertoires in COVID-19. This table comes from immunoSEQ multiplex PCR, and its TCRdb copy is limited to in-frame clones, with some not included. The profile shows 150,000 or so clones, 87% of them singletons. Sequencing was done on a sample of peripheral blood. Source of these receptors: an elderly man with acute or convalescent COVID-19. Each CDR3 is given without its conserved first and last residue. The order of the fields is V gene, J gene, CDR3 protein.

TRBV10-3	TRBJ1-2	ATLTDGYT
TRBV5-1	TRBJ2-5	ASSVEETQY
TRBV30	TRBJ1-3	AWDRTGNTIY
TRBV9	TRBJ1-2	ASSVSSGGQYYGYT
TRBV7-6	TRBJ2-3	ASSLALLATDTQY
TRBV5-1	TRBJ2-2	ASSPKRGYDTGELF
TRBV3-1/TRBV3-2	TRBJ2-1	ASSPIGGRQRGREQF
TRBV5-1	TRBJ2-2	ASSLRLTELF
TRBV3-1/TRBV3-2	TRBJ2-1	ASSPAASGAYNEQF
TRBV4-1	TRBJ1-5	ASSRTGSNQPQH